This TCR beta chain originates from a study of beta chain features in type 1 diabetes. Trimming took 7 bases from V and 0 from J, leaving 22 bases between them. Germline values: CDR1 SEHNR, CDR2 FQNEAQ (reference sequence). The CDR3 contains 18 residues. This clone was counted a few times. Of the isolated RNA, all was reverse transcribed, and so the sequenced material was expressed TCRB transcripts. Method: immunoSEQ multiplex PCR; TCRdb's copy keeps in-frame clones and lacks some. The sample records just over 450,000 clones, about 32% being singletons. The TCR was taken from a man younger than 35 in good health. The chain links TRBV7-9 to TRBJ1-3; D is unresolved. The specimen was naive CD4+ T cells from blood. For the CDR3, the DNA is TGTGCCAGCAACCTCAAACCCTTTGGGGTTCCCTCTGGAAACACCATATATTTT. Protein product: CASNLKPFGVPSGNTIYF.